The clone carrying this TCR beta chain appeared once. The protocol was immunoSEQ multiplex PCR, while the TCRdb copy is restricted to in-frame clones and leaves out a portion. Of roughly 140,000 clones listed, about 79% are singletons. The CDR3 consists of 13 residues. V was trimmed by 6 bases and J by 5 bases, leaving 14 bases between them. Germline loops: CDR1 KGHSH, CDR2 LQKENI. This specimen comes from a study of blood T cell repertoires in COVID-19. Overall study context: The study drew acute and convalescent COVID-19 samples from the United States, Italy and Spain.

The rearrangement uses TRBV18 and TRBJ2-7; D gene unclear. The clonotype was recovered from a woman in her 50s in a cohort sampled during active or convalescent COVID-19. The material sequenced was peripheral blood. This CDR3 is CASSRQDFHEQYF. The CDR3 DNA reads as TGTGCCAGCTCTCGCCAGGATTTCCACGAGCAGTACTTC.